The 14 T cell receptor beta chains given below trace back to one sample, sequenced in a study of OX40 agonist ivuxolimab in advanced cancers. Using immunoSEQ multiplex PCR, the repertoire was profiled, and TCRdb retains in-frame clones only, with some absent. This sample carries 52,000 or so clones, roughly 87% of them seen once, and the ten largest clones take over 8.5%. Sequenced material: CD4+ or CD8+ T cells sorted from blood, taken in a trial of the OX40 agonist ivuxolimab. The receptors originated from an adult with an advanced solid tumor such as melanoma, head and neck, liver or kidney cancer.

Concerning this clone itself: At one end the junction does not follow the germline gene, possibly because of a read error. J is TRBJ2-1 and V is TRBV2; no clear D gene. The CDR3 sequence is 10 residues long. CDR1 and CDR2 from the germline V gene are SNHLY and FYNNEI. CDR3 in DNA: TGTGCCAGCGGCGACAACGAGCAGTTCTTC. Its protein product is CASGDNEQFF.

V and J are TRBV5-8 and TRBJ2-7; 7 bases map to TRBD1. Trimming removed 0 bases from V and 2 bases from J; junction bases left unmatched: 5. Per germline, CDR1 SGHTS and CDR2 YDEGEE. CDR3 size: 15 residues. CDR3 sequence: CASSLGQGPTYEQYF. The CDR3 nucleotides are TGTGCCAGCAGCTTGGGACAGGGCCCCACCTACGAGCAGTACTTC.

The CDR3 DNA sequence: TGTGCCAGCCCAAGGGGAGGGGCACCCCTCCACTTT. Its translation: CASPRGGAPLHF. The chain is built from TRBV21-1 and TRBJ1-6. TRBV21-1 is an annotated pseudogene. The CDR3 contains 12 residues.

The V call is TRBV9, the J call TRBJ2-7; TRBD1 matches at 7 bases. V lost 4 bases to trimming and J lost 2 bases; unmatched junction nucleotides: 3. The CDR3 has 13 residues. CDR1 and CDR2 (germline): SGDLS, YYNGEE. CDR3 bases: TGTGCCAGCAGCATGGGACAGACCTACGAGCAGTACTTC. Translation: CASSMGQTYEQYF.

The rearrangement links TRBV5-1 to TRBJ1-1; D not resolved. The germline V and J ends were trimmed by 4 bases and 0 bases, with 7 bases remaining between them. This CDR3 spans 13 amino acids. Germline V gene sequence: CDR1 SGHRS, CDR2 YFSETQ. The CDR3 here is CASSSIMNTEAFF. In DNA form, the CDR3 reads TGCGCCAGCAGCAGTATTATGAACACTGAAGCTTTCTTT.

J is TRBJ2-5 and V is TRBV7-9; TRBD1 agrees at 7 bases. With V trimmed by 5 bases and J by 3 bases, 6 bases remained unmatched. The CDR3 is made up of 14 amino acids. CDR1 and CDR2 (germline): SEHNR, FQNEAQ (reference sequence). In DNA, the CDR3 is TGTGCCAGCAGCGCTGGGGGACAGAAAGAGACCCAGTACTTC. Protein sequence: CASSAGGQKETQYF.

The CDR3, as DNA: TGTGCCAGCAACTCTAGGGGGGCCAGCACAGATACGCAGTATTTT. Its protein is CASNSRGASTDTQYF. The V and J genes are TRBV2 and TRBJ2-3, with D perhaps TRBD1 or TRBD2 (6 bases each). Germline V lookup: CDR1 SNHLY, CDR2 FYNNEI. V was pared by 7 bases and J by 0 bases, with 14 bases between. This CDR3 is built from 15 residues.

The chain joins TRBV7-9 to TRBJ1-3, with D uncertain. Per the germline V gene, CDR1 is SEHNR and CDR2 is FQNEAQ (reference sequence). The CDR3 runs 13 residues. With 1 base removed from V and 1 base from J, the gap between germline ends came to 2 bases. The DNA for the CDR3 is TGTGCCAGCAGCTTAGGGTCTGGAAACACCATATATTTT. Translated: CASSLGSGNTIYF.

This clone was seen a single time. CDR3 DNA: TGTGCCAGCAGCGGCCGGGACTCTAATAATGAGCAGTTCTTC. Residues: CASSGRDSNNEQFF. The chain couples TRBV5-4 to TRBJ2-1, with D perhaps matching TRBD2 (6 bases). CDR1 SGHNT and CDR2 YYREEE come from the germline V gene (reference sequence). CDR3 length: 14 residues. The V gene lost 4 bases and the J gene lost 7 bases, with 15 bases spanning the gap.

V is TRBV5-5 and J is TRBJ2-1; 11 bases are shared with TRBD2. V was clipped by 4 bases and J by 8 bases; unmatched bases: 11. The germline CDR1 and CDR2 sequences are SGHKS and YYEKEE (reference sequence). This CDR3 contains 16 residues. CDR3: CASSTELAGAVDEQFF. In nucleotides, the CDR3 is TGTGCCAGCAGCACAGAACTAGCGGGAGCTGTCGATGAGCAGTTCTTC.

The chain links TRBV5-1 to TRBJ2-1; the D call may be TRBD1 or TRBD2 (5 bases each). Germline V gene data show CDR1 as SGHRS and CDR2 as YFSETQ. The CDR3 extends over 13 amino acids. Between the trimmed V and J ends, which lost 0 bases and 6 bases, there was a span of 7 bases. The CDR3 spells CASSLGGANEQFF. Here the CDR3 DNA reads TGCGCCAGCAGCTTGGGAGGGGCCAATGAGCAGTTCTTC.

The chain carries TRBV4-1 and TRBJ2-5; tentative D call: TRBD2 (6 bases). Trimming shortened V by 1 base and J by 3 bases, and 18 bases separated the two germline ends. This CDR3 has 17 residues. Germline CDR1 and CDR2: MGHRA and YSYEKL. The CDR3 DNA reads TGCGCCAGCAGCCAAGGGGTCCGGGTCCCGGGAGAAGAGACCCAGTACTTC. Its protein is CASSQGVRVPGEETQYF.

For this clone: The junction does not match germline at one end; this may be a read error. The sample carries other DNA sequences with the same CDR3. The J gene is TRBJ1-1, the V gene TRBV19; a possible D gene is TRBD1 (6 bases). This CDR3 is 13 amino acids long. Per germline, CDR1 LNHDA and CDR2 SQIVND (reference sequence). The CDR3 nucleotides are TGTGCCAGTGGGACCACAGGGCGCACTGAAGCTTTTTTT. Translation: CASGTTGRTEAFF.

The chain is built from TRBV5-1 and TRBJ2-5; D possibly corresponds to TRBD1 (7 bases). Trimming pared 3 bases from V and 1 base from J, leaving 13 bases between. This CDR3 contains 15 residues. CDR1 SGHRS and CDR2 YFSETQ come from the germline V gene. CDR3 bases: TGCGCCAGCAGCTACCATCAGGGGGGCCAAGAGACCCAGTACTTC. This encodes CASSYHQGGQETQYF.